Below are 2 T cell receptor beta chains sequenced from a single sample in a study of T cells in Graves' hyperthyroidism and ophthalmopathy. There were TCR beta CDR3 regions amplified from RNA transcripts. Researchers ran a first-round RT-PCR on the TCR CDR3 using the HTBI primer set. TCRdb itself ran the multiplex PCR reads through MiXCR, one entry per CDR3 protein. The repertoire includes under 550,000 distinct CDR3 sequences, 15% to 20% of them detected once, and roughly 44% sits in the top ten. The sequenced sample was blood. These receptors came from a man aged 40-55 years with Graves' ophthalmopathy.

The rearrangement links TRBV3-1 to TRBJ1-2; 8 nucleotides align to TRBD1. The CDR3 sequence is 13 residues long. V lost 5 bases and J lost 4; bases outside the gene matches: 3. Germline V lookup: CDR1 LGHDT, CDR2 YNNKEL (reference sequence). The CDR3 nucleotides are TGTGCCAGCAGCGGGGGACAGGTCTATGGCTACACCTTC. It encodes CASSGGQVYGYTF.

The J gene is TRBJ2-3, the V gene TRBV19, with D maybe TRBD1 (7 bases). Germline loops: CDR1 LNHDA, CDR2 SQIVND (reference sequence). CDR3 size: 15 residues. V was trimmed by 4 bases and J by 7 bases, leaving 18 bases between them. The CDR3 sequence is CASSSRDSRGHTQYF. CDR3 DNA sequence: TGTGCCAGTAGTAGCAGGGACAGTCGGGGGCATACGCAGTATTTT.